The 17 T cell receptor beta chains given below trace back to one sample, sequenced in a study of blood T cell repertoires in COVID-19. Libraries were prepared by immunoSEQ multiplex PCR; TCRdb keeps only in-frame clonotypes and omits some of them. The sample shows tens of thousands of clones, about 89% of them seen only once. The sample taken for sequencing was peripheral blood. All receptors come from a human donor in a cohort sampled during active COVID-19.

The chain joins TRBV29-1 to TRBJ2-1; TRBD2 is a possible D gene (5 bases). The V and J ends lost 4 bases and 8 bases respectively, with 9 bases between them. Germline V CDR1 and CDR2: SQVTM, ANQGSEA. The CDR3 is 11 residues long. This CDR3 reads CSVGLNHEQFF. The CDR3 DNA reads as TGCAGCGTTGGACTAAACCATGAGCAGTTCTTC.

The CDR3 nucleotides are TGTGCCAGCAGTTTATCCCCCGGGACTAGCGAAAACAATGAGCAGTTCTTC. Protein: CASSLSPGTSENNEQFF. The V and J genes are TRBV28 and TRBJ2-1, with 10 bases fitting TRBD2. CDR1 and CDR2 (germline): MDHEN, SYDVKM. The CDR3 extends over 17 amino acids. J lost 5 bases, V lost 1 base, and 8 bases had no gene match. Supplemented by reference TRBV28 and TRBJ2-1, the full variable domain reads DVKVTQSSRYLVKRTGEKVFLECVQDMDHENMFWYRQDPGLGLRLIYFSYDVKMKEKGDIPEGYSVSREKKERFSLILESASTNQTSMYLCASSLSPGTSENNEQFFGPGTRLTVL.

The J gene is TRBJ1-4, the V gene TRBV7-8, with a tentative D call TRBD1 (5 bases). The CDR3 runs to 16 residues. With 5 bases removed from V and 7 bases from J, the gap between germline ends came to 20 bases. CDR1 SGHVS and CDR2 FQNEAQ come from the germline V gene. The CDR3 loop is CASSPRLGPTSEKLFF. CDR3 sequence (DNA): TGTGCCAGCAGCCCCCGACTGGGGCCGACGAGTGAAAAACTGTTTTTT.

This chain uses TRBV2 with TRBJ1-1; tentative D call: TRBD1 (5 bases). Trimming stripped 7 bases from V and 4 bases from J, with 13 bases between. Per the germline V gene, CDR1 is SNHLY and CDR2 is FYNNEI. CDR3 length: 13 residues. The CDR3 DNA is TGTGCCAGCATCGGCGGGAGGGGCACTGAAGCTTTCTTT. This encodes CASIGGRGTEAFF.

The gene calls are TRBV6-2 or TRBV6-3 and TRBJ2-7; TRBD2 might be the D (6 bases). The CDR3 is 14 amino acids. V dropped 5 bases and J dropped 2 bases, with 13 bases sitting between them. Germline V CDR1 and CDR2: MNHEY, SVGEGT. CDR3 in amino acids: CASSRAGGAYEQYF. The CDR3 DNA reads TGTGCCAGCAGTAGAGCGGGCGGCGCCTACGAGCAGTACTTC.

The CDR3 loop reads CSVEDRSGTYEQYF. The CDR3 bases are TGCAGCGTTGAAGATAGGTCAGGGACCTACGAGCAGTACTTC. V gene TRBV29-1 combines with J gene TRBJ2-7; possible D gene TRBD1, 5 bases. Germline CDR1 reads SQVTM; CDR2 reads ANQGSEA. CDR3 length: 14 amino acids. V lost 0 bases and J lost 2, with 11 bases in between.

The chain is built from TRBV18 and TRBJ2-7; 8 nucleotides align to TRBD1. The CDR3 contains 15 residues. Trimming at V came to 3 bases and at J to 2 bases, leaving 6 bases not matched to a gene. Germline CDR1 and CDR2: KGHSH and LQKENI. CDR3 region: CASSPQGAVAYEQYF. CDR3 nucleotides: TGTGCCAGCTCACCCCAGGGGGCCGTCGCCTACGAGCAGTACTTC.

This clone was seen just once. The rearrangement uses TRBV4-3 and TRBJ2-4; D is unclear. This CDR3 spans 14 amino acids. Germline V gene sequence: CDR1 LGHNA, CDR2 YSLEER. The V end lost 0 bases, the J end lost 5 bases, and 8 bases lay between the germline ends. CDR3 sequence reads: CASSQDTAENIQYF. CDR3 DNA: TGCGCCAGCAGCCAAGATACAGCAGAAAACATTCAGTACTTC.

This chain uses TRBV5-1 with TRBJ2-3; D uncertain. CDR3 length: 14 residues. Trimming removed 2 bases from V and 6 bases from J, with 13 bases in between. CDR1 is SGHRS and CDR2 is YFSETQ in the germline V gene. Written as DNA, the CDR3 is TGCGCCAGCAGCTTAACAGCAAACAAGGATACGCAGTATTTT. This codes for CASSLTANKDTQYF.

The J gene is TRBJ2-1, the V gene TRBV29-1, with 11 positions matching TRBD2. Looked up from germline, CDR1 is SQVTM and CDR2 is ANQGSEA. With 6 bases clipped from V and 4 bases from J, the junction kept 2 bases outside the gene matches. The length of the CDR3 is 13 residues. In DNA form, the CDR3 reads TGCAGCGTGAGACTAGCGGGGTACAATGAGCAGTTCTTC. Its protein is CSVRLAGYNEQFF.

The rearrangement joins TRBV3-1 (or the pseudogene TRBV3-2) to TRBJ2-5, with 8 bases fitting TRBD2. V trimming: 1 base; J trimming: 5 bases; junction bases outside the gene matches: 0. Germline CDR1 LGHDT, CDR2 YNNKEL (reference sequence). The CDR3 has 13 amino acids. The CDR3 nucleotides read TGTGCCAGCAGCCAAGCGGGAGGGGAGACCCAGTACTTC. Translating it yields CASSQAGGETQYF.

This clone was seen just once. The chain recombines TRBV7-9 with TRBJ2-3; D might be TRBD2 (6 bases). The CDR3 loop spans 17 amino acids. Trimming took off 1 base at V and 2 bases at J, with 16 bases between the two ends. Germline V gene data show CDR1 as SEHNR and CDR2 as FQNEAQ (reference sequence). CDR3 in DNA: TGTGCCAGCAGCTTAGATTATGGCGGGATCTACACAGATACGCAGTATTTT. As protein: CASSLDYGGIYTDTQYF.

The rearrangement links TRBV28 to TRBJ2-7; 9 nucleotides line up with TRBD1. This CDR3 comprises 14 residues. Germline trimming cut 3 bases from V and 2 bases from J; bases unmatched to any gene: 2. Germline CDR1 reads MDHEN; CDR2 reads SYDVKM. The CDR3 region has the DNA TGTGCCAGCAGTTTGAGGGACAGGGCCTACGAGCAGTACTTC. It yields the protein CASSLRDRAYEQYF.

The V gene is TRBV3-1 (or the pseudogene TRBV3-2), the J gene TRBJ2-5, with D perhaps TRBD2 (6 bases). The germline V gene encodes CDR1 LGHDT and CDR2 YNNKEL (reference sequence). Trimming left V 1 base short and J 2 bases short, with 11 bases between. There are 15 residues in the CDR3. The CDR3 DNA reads TGTGCCAGCAGCCAAGTCGGGAGCGAACAAGAGACCCAGTACTTC. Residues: CASSQVGSEQETQYF.

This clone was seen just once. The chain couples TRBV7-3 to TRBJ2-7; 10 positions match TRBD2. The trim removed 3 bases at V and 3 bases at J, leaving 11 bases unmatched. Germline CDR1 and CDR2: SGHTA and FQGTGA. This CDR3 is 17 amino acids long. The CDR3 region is CASSLGAGGGGYYEQYF. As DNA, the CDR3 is TGTGCCAGCAGCTTGGGAGCGGGAGGGGGGGGCTACTACGAGCAGTACTTC.

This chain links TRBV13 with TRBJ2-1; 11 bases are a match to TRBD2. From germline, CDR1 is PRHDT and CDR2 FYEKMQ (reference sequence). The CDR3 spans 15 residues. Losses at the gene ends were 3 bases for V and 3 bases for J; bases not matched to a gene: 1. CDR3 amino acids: CASSLTSGDYNEQFF. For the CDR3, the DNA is TGTGCCAGCAGCTTGACTAGCGGGGACTACAATGAGCAGTTCTTC. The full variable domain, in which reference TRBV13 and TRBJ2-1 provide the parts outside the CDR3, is AAGVIQSPRHLIKEKRETATLKCYPIPRHDTVYWYQQGPGQDPQFLISFYEKMQSDKGSIPDRFSAQQFSDYHSELNMSSLELGDSALYFCASSLTSGDYNEQFFGPGTRLTVL.

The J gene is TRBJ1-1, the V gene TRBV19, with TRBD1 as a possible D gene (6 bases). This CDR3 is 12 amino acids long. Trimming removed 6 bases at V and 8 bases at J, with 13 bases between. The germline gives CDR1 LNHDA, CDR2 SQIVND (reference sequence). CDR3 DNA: TGTGCCAGTAGCAGACAGGTATCCGAAGCTTTCTTT. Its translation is CASSRQVSEAFF.